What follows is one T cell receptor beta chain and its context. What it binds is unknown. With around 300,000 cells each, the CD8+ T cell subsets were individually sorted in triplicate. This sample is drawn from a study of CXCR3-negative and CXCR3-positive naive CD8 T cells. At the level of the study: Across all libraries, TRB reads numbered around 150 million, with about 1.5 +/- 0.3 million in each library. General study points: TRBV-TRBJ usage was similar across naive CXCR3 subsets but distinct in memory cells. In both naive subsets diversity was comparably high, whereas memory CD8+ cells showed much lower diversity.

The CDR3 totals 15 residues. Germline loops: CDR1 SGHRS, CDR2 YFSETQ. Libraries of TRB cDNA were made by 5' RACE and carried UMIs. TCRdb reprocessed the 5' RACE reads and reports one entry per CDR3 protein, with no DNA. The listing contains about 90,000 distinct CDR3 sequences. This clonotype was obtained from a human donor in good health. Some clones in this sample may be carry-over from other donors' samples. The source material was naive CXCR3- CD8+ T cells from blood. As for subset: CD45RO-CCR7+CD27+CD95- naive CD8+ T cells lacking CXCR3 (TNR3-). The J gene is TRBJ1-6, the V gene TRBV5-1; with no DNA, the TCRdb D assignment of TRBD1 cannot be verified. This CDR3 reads CASSSGGRGSSPLHF.